This is a list of T cell receptor beta chains from one sample in a study of early T cells in non-severe SARS-CoV-2 infection. From the 5' RACE reads, TCRdb called clonotypes with MiXCR, one entry per CDR3 protein. In the table there are roughly 30,000 distinct CDR3 sequences, 5.7% of which are singletons. The sequenced sample consisted of whole blood. The source of these receptors is an adult who was a healthcare worker with PCR-confirmed SARS-CoV-2 infection or an uninfected control (not recorded which). Each CDR3 is given with its conserved first and last residue. Each record gives: clone size, J gene, V gene, D gene, CDR3 protein, CDR3 DNA. D genes are given only for firm matches. Clone size is stated in some rows and not others, as once, few, many or a class when expanded.

many	TRBJ1-5	TRBV6-5	-	CASKMTVGGLNQPQHF	TGTGCCAGCAAGATGACAGTGGGGGGCCTCAATCAGCCCCAGCATTTT
many	TRBJ1-3	TRBV28	-	CASSRTWGRDGNTIYF	TGTGCCAGCAGTCGAACTTGGGGGCGCGATGGAAACACCATATATTTT
medium-sized	TRBJ2-5	TRBV9	-	CASSVHLEQETQYF	TGTGCCAGCAGCGTGCACCTAGAACAGGAGACCCAGTACTTC
few	TRBJ1-1	TRBV10-1	-	CASRRAVTDTEAFF	TGCGCCAGCAGGAGGGCAGTAACGGACACTGAAGCTTTCTTT
many	TRBJ2-1	TRBV3-1	-	CASSQVDRRGEQFF	TGTGCCAGCAGCCAAGTAGATAGGCGAGGTGAGCAGTTCTTC
-	TRBJ1-1	TRBV29-1	-	CSVEGRRNTEVFF	TGCAGCGTTGAAGGAAGGAGAAACACTGAAGTTTTCTTT
medium-sized	TRBJ2-2	TRBV5-1	-	CASSQTGSGELFF	TGCGCCAGCAGCCAGACGGGTAGCGGGGAGCTGTTTTTT
many	TRBJ2-5	TRBV7-6	-	CASSSRVGASILQETQYF	TGTGCCAGCAGCTCTAGGGTTGGCGCGAGCATCCTACAAGAGACCCAGTACTTC
many	TRBJ1-3	TRBV29-1	TRBD1	CSVGGQGGGGNTIYF	TGCAGCGTTGGGGGACAGGGAGGCGGTGGAAACACCATATATTTT
-	TRBJ2-7	TRBV20-1	TRBD1	CSAAGPGGGQYF	TGCAGTGCTGCGGGTCCAGGGGGTGGGCAGTACTTC
few	TRBJ1-1	TRBV12-3/TRBV12-4	-	CASSLYQGSTEAFF	TGTGCCAGCAGTTTATATCAGGGTTCGACTGAAGCTTTCTTT
many	TRBJ2-6	TRBV28	-	CASSFSGAGANVLTF	TGTGCCAGCAGTTTTTCAGGGGCTGGGGCCAACGTCCTGACTTTC
many	TRBJ2-1	TRBV29-1	-	CSVGSYNEQFF	TGCAGCGTTGGCTCCTACAATGAGCAGTTCTTC
many	TRBJ2-7	TRBV28	TRBD1	CASSPDRGYPNEQYF	TGTGCCAGCAGCCCCGACAGGGGTTATCCCAACGAGCAGTACTTC
-	TRBJ2-3	TRBV27	-	CASSLWGDTQYF	TGTGCCAGCAGTTTATGGGGGGATACGCAGTATTTT
few	TRBJ1-1	TRBV27	TRBD1	CASSFGTGAGTEAFF	TGTGCCAGCAGTTTCGGGACAGGGGCGGGCACTGAAGCTTTCTTT
few	TRBJ1-6	TRBV3-1	-	CASSQGQVNSPLHF	TGTGCCAGCAGCCAAGGACAGGTTAATTCACCCCTCCACTTT
-	TRBJ2-7	TRBV6-2/TRBV6-3	TRBD1	CASSRTGFLEQYF	TGTGCCAGCAGCAGGACAGGGTTCCTCGAGCAGTACTTC
-	TRBJ2-3	TRBV12-3/TRBV12-4	TRBD2	CASSMSGGAGTQYF	TGTGCCAGCAGTATGAGCGGGGGGGCCGGTACGCAGTATTTT
few	TRBJ1-5	TRBV12-3/TRBV12-4	TRBD1	CASSSGTGFNPQHF	TGTGCCAGCAGTTCCGGGACAGGGTTCAACCCCCAGCATTTT
few	TRBJ2-1	TRBV2	-	CASNSRWDEQFF	TGTGCCAGCAATAGTCGATGGGATGAGCAGTTCTTC
many	TRBJ2-7	TRBV18	-	CASSPAGYEQYF	TGTGCCAGCTCACCGGCAGGGTACGAGCAGTACTTC
many	TRBJ2-3	TRBV29-1	-	CSVSQDGTDTQYF	TGCAGCGTCTCCCAGGACGGCACAGATACGCAGTATTTT
many	TRBJ1-1	TRBV18	-	CASSPTGNTEAFF	TGTGCCAGCTCACCCACGGGGAACACTGAAGCTTTCTTT
many	TRBJ2-7	TRBV13	-	CASSLRSSYEQYF	TGTGCCAGCAGCTTAAGGAGCAGCTACGAGCAGTACTTC
many	TRBJ1-2	TRBV4-2	-	CASSQATGSTAGYTF	TGTGCCAGCAGCCAAGCCACCGGGTCGACAGCAGGCTACACCTTC
few	TRBJ2-3	TRBV7-9	-	CASSGETDTQYF	TGTGCCAGCAGTGGGGAAACAGATACGCAGTATTTT
many	TRBJ2-5	TRBV3-1	TRBD2	CASSPLPGTSKTQYF	TGTGCCAGCAGCCCACTTCCCGGGACTAGTAAGACCCAGTACTTC
-	TRBJ2-1	TRBV7-2	-	CASSPDSGLYNEQFF	TGTGCCAGCAGCCCTGACTCTGGCCTCTACAATGAGCAGTTCTTC
few	TRBJ2-2	TRBV6-6	-	CASARAGELFF	TGTGCCAGCGCGAGAGCCGGGGAGCTGTTTTTT
-	TRBJ2-2	TRBV9	-	CASSVDAQRAEGGELFF	TGTGCCAGCAGCGTAGACGCGCAAAGGGCCGAGGGCGGGGAGCTGTTTTTT
few	TRBJ2-7	TRBV7-2	TRBD2	CASSLSGTTPLEQYF	TGTGCCAGCAGCCTTAGCGGGACTACCCCTCTCGAGCAGTACTTC
many	TRBJ1-2	TRBV20-1	-	CSARDILSPRSIYGYTF	TGCAGTGCTAGAGATATTTTGTCGCCTCGGTCGATCTATGGCTACACCTTC
few	TRBJ2-1	TRBV7-2	TRBD2	CASSLVPSGGVDEQFF	TGTGCCAGCAGCTTAGTCCCCAGCGGGGGAGTGGATGAGCAGTTCTTC
many	TRBJ2-1	TRBV3-1	TRBD2	CASSQVGTINEQFF	TGTGCCAGCAGCCAAGTTGGGACTATCAATGAGCAGTTCTTC
many	TRBJ2-5	TRBV4-3	-	CASSQDLRTSQETQYF	TGCGCCAGCAGCCAAGATCTTCGCACTAGCCAAGAGACCCAGTACTTC
many	TRBJ2-2	TRBV5-1	-	CASSPGLLGNTGELFF	TGCGCCAGCAGCCCCGGACTTTTAGGGAACACCGGGGAGCTGTTTTTT
few	TRBJ2-7	TRBV28	-	CASSFVSGRIDYEQYF	TGTGCCAGCAGTTTTGTTTCAGGGAGGATAGACTACGAGCAGTACTTC
many	TRBJ1-5	TRBV30	-	CAWSLKRSFGNQPQHF	TGTGCCTGGAGCCTAAAAAGATCCTTTGGCAATCAGCCCCAGCATTTT
many	TRBJ1-2	TRBV28	-	CASSLAFYGYTF	TGTGCCAGCAGTTTGGCTTTCTATGGCTACACCTTC
-	TRBJ2-4	TRBV6-1	-	CASSEVGLNIQYF	TGTGCCAGCAGTGAAGTGGGTCTAAACATTCAGTACTTC
many	TRBJ1-5	TRBV29-1	TRBD1	CSVKTGSNQPQHF	TGCAGCGTCAAGACAGGGAGCAATCAGCCCCAGCATTTT
-	TRBJ1-6	TRBV28	-	CASGTMDGMLNSPLHF	TGTGCCAGCGGAACTATGGACGGGATGCTAAATTCACCCCTCCACTTT
many	TRBJ1-5	TRBV5-1	-	CASSLGTRGQPQHF	TGCGCCAGCAGCTTGGGGACAAGGGGTCAGCCCCAGCATTTT
-	TRBJ2-5	TRBV11-3	TRBD2	CASSLLAGETQYF	TGTGCCAGCAGCTTGCTAGCGGGGGAGACCCAGTACTTC
many	TRBJ1-2	TRBV7-9	-	CASSSYWTNDYGYTF	TGTGCCAGCAGCTCCTATTGGACGAATGACTATGGCTACACCTTC
many	TRBJ2-3	TRBV15	-	CATSTIGYGEVHDTQYF	TGTGCCACCAGTACTATTGGGTACGGAGAGGTCCACGATACGCAGTATTTT
-	TRBJ2-7	TRBV12-2	-	CASRFRGTGSIHEQYF	TGTGCAAGTCGCTTCCGAGGGACAGGGTCAATTCACGAGCAGTACTTC
many	TRBJ1-6	TRBV20-1	TRBD1	CSATRDRDYSPLHF	TGCAGTGCTACCCGGGACAGGGATTACTCACCCCTCCACTTT
many	TRBJ1-6	TRBV10-3	-	CAISQTGAWRSPLHF	TGTGCCATCAGCCAAACGGGGGCCTGGCGTTCACCCCTCCACTTT
many	TRBJ2-7	TRBV7-9	TRBD1	CASSPIQGKQYF	TGTGCCAGCAGCCCCATACAGGGGAAGCAGTACTTC
many	TRBJ2-1	TRBV19	TRBD1	CASSIGLGQGPNEQFF	TGTGCCAGTAGTATAGGCCTAGGACAGGGCCCCAATGAGCAGTTCTTC
many	TRBJ2-7	TRBV28	TRBD1	CASRGRGQAFYEQYF	TGTGCCAGCAGGGGCCGAGGACAGGCATTCTACGAGCAGTACTTC